The T cell receptor beta chain under discussion was sequenced for a study of blood T cells in healthy people across ages. For the second PCR, which ran for about 7 to 12 cycles, a sample-barcoded 5' primer and a J-beta primer mix were used. With 12 random nucleotides, a template-switch adaptor tagged each individual cDNA molecule. Each CDR3 protein gets one entry after TCRdb re-called the 5' RACE reads with MiXCR. This repertoire shows 540,000 or so distinct CDR3 sequences, 40% to 50% found once; its top ten account for around 24%. V dropped 5 bases and J dropped 3; count of bases not matched to a gene: 8. CDR1 and CDR2 from the germline V gene are SEHNR and FQNEAQ (reference sequence). The CDR3 has 16 residues. The draw of peripheral blood yielded roughly 9.4 milliliters from each donor. PBMCs were isolated at a quantity of at least 7 million per sample. This clonotype showed up many times.

The rearrangement uses TRBV7-9 and TRBJ2-3; 10 bases map to TRBD1. The receptor comes from a man older than 75 in good health. Sequenced: blood. This CDR3 reads CASSPRDRGSTDTQYF. The CDR3 DNA follows: TGTGCCAGCAGCCCGAGGGACAGGGGATCAACAGATACGCAGTATTTT.